The rows below give T cell receptor beta chains drawn from one sample of a study of tumor T cells in aggressive B-cell lymphoma. Produced via immunoSEQ multiplex PCR; TCRdb's table is partial and in-frame only. The table has about 3,000 clones, less than 85% seen once. The specimen was tumor tissue. These receptors were obtained from an adult with diffuse large B cell lymphoma. CDR3s include the opening cysteine and the closing phenylalanine or tryptophan. The D gene is left open where the match is weak. Clone size is given for some rows only: seen once, a few or many times, or a class if the clone is expanded.

>NA|TRBJ2-2|TRBD1|TRBV2
CASSETGVNTGELFF
TGTGCCAGCAGTGAGACAGGGGTGAACACCGGGGAGCTGTTTTTT
>NA|TRBJ2-3|NA|TRBV5-1
CASSLGLISRAADTQYF
TGCGCCAGCAGCCTCGGACTGATTTCAAGAGCGGCAGATACGCAGTATTTT
>NA|TRBJ2-1|NA|TRBV2
CASTDVAGRSYNEQFF
TGTGCCAGCACCGACGTGGCGGGGCGATCCTACAATGAGCAGTTCTTC
>NA|TRBJ2-7|NA|TRBV27
CASRGDFYEQYF
TGTGCCAGCAGAGGGGACTTTTACGAGCAGTACTTC
>NA|TRBJ2-6|NA|TRBV5-1
CASSFPPQSSGANVLTF
TGCGCCAGCAGCTTCCCCCCACAGAGCTCTGGGGCCAACGTCCTGACTTTC
>NA|TRBJ1-3|NA|TRBV12-5
CASGLIPTVPGNTIYF
TGTGCTAGTGGTTTGATCCCGACAGTCCCCGGAAACACCATATATTTT
>NA|TRBJ2-7|NA|TRBV5-1
CASSLGGVDYEQYF
TGCGCCAGCAGCTTGGGGGGGGTGGACTACGAGCAGTACTTC
>NA|TRBJ2-7|TRBD1|TRBV5-1
CASSSGTGYEQYF
TGCGCCAGCAGCTCCGGGACAGGGTACGAGCAGTACTTC
>NA|TRBJ2-7|TRBD2|TRBV7-2
CASSLQASGGTWGQYF
TGTGCCAGCAGCTTACAGGCTAGCGGGGGCACATGGGGGCAGTACTTC
>NA|TRBJ2-3|TRBD2|TRBV2
CASTEGSGGAADTQYF
TGTGCCAGCACCGAGGGTAGCGGGGGGGCCGCAGATACGCAGTATTTT
>NA|TRBJ2-7|TRBD1|TRBV6-9
CASIPGQGGPWEYF
TGTGCCAGCATTCCGGGACAGGGCGGCCCTTGGGAGTACTTC
>few|TRBJ2-7|TRBD1|TRBV28
CASSFSGRTGRYEQYF
TGTGCCAGCAGTTTCTCCGGCCGGACAGGGAGGTACGAGCAGTACTTC
>NA|TRBJ1-4|NA|TRBV6-1
CASSEVPGEKLFF
TGTGCCAGCAGTGAAGTCCCGGGGGAAAAACTGTTTTTT
>NA|TRBJ2-1|NA|TRBV19
CASSIVRSYNEQFF
TGTGCCAGTAGTATAGTCCGCTCCTACAATGAGCAGTTCTTC
>few|TRBJ1-2|NA|TRBV4-3
CASSQGTDRGYTF
TGCGCCAGCAGCCAAGGGACAGACCGTGGCTACACCTTC
>NA|TRBJ2-5|TRBD1|TRBV11-2
CASSALMGTGGEETQYF
TGTGCCAGCAGCGCGTTGATGGGGACAGGGGGAGAAGAGACCCAGTACTTC
>NA|TRBJ1-1|TRBD1|TRBV29-1
CSVRDSYTEAFF
TGCAGCGTCCGGGACAGCTACACTGAAGCTTTCTTT
>NA|TRBJ2-1|TRBD2|TRBV18
CASSPRLAGGLHNEQFF
TGTGCCAGCTCACCTCGACTAGCGGGGGGGCTCCACAATGAGCAGTTCTTC
>NA|TRBJ2-3|NA|TRBV2
CASSDGTGTDTQYF
TGTGCCAGCAGTGATGGCACCGGGACAGATACGCAGTATTTT
>NA|TRBJ1-1|NA|TRBV7-2
CASRSMNTEAFF
TGTGCCAGCAGGAGTATGAACACTGAAGCTTTCTTT
>NA|TRBJ1-1|TRBD1|TRBV10-1
CASSQKRGQLFTEAFF
TGCGCCAGCAGCCAAAAAAGGGGACAGCTATTCACTGAAGCTTTCTTT
>NA|TRBJ2-1|TRBD2|TRBV27
CASSFLAGVGNEQFF
TGTGCCAGCAGTTTCCTAGCGGGGGTAGGCAATGAGCAGTTCTTC
>NA|TRBJ2-7|TRBD1|TRBV29-1
CSNSRDSFYEQYF
TGCAGCAATTCTCGGGACAGCTTCTACGAGCAGTACTTC
>once|TRBJ1-5|NA|TRBV7-9
CASSPGGPQPQHF
TGTGCCAGCAGTCCGGGAGGGCCACAGCCCCAGCATTTT
>NA|TRBJ2-7|NA|TRBV23-1
CASSLIRWDEQYF
TGCGCCAGCAGCTTAATCAGGTGGGACGAGCAGTACTTC
>once|TRBJ2-2|TRBD2|TRBV18
CASLPRTSGNTGELFF
TGTGCCAGCTTACCACGGACTAGCGGTAACACCGGGGAGCTGTTTTTT
>once|TRBJ2-7|TRBD1|TRBV9
CASSLTTGGLHEQYF
TGTGCCAGCAGCTTAACGACAGGGGGGCTCCACGAGCAGTACTTC
>NA|TRBJ2-5|NA|TRBV5-1
CASSLEGSAQETQYF
TGCGCCAGCAGCTTGGAAGGCAGCGCCCAAGAGACCCAGTACTTC
>NA|TRBJ1-1|TRBD1|TRBV5-1
CASSRTGDTEAFF
TGCGCCAGCAGCAGGACAGGGGACACTGAAGCTTTCTTT
>NA|TRBJ1-1|NA|TRBV11-2
CASTAVGGINTEAFF
TGTGCCAGCACGGCGGTCGGGGGGATAAACACTGAAGCTTTCTTT
>NA|TRBJ1-2|NA|TRBV7-2
CASSSGFSYGYTF
TGTGCCAGCAGCTCAGGGTTCTCTTATGGCTACACCTTC
>few|TRBJ2-3|TRBD1|TRBV25-1
CASRGQGADTQYF
TGTGCCAGCAGGGGACAGGGAGCAGATACGCAGTATTTT
>NA|TRBJ1-5|NA|TRBV10-3
CATRTGNQPQHF
TGTGCCACTCGGACAGGCAATCAGCCCCAGCATTTT
>NA|TRBJ1-3|NA|TRBV19
CASSPDGGLSGNTIYF
TGTGCCAGTAGTCCGGACGGGGGTCTCTCTGGAAACACCATATATTTT
>NA|TRBJ1-2|NA|TRBV4-1
CASSQEVFRGYTF
TGCGCCAGCAGCCAAGAGGTGTTCAGGGGCTACACCTTC
>NA|TRBJ2-7|NA|TRBV4-3
CASSQDSAAEQYF
TGCGCCAGCAGCCAAGACAGCGCGGCCGAGCAGTACTTC
>NA|TRBJ1-1|NA|TRBV4-3
CASSFRDSLNTEAFF
TGCGCCAGCAGCTTTAGGGACTCCTTGAACACTGAAGCTTTCTTT
>NA|TRBJ1-2|TRBD1|TRBV5-1
CASSIRSTGGSSYGYTF
TGCGCCAGCAGCATCCGTTCGACAGGGGGCTCAAGCTATGGCTACACCTTC
>NA|TRBJ2-5|NA|TRBV12-5
CASGSNRFQETQYF
TGTGCTAGTGGTAGTAACAGGTTCCAAGAGACCCAGTACTTC
>NA|TRBJ2-5|TRBD1|TRBV5-6
CASSFGTGGLETQYF
TGTGCCAGCAGCTTTGGGACAGGGGGTTTAGAGACCCAGTACTTC
>NA|TRBJ2-3|NA|TRBV18
CASSLEMGLRGTDTQYF
TGTGCCAGCTCACTCGAGATGGGACTCAGGGGGACAGATACGCAGTATTTT
>few|TRBJ2-7|TRBD1|TRBV7-9
CASSSRDSQTYEQYF
TGTGCCAGCAGCTCCCGGGACAGCCAGACCTACGAGCAGTACTTC
>NA|TRBJ1-1|TRBD1|TRBV2
CANKGQGGTEAFF
TGTGCCAACAAGGGACAGGGTGGCACTGAAGCTTTCTTT
>few|TRBJ2-7|TRBD1|TRBV7-9
CASSLGQGDYEQYF
TGTGCCAGCAGCTTGGGACAGGGAGACTACGAGCAGTACTTC
>NA|TRBJ1-1|NA|TRBV5-1
CASSLQDTEAFF
TGCGCCAGCAGCTTACAGGACACTGAAGCTTTCTTT
>NA|TRBJ2-7|NA|TRBV5-4
CASSPPGRSSYEQYF
TGTGCCAGCAGCCCCCCAGGGCGCTCCTCCTACGAGCAGTACTTC